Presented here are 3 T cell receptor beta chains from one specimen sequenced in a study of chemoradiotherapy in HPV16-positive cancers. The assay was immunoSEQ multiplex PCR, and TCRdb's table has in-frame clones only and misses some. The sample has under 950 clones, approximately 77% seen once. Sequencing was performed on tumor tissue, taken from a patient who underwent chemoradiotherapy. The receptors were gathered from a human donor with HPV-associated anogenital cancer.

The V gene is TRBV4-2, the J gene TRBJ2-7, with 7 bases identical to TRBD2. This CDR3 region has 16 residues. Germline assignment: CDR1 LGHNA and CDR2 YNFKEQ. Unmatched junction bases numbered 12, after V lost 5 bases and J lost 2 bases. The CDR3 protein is CASSSMGGENPYEQYF. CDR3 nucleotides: TGTGCCAGCAGCTCCATGGGGGGGGAGAACCCCTACGAGCAGTACTTC.

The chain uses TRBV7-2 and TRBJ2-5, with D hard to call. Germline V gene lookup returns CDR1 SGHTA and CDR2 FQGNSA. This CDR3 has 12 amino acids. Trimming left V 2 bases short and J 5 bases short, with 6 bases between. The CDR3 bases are TGTGCCAGCAGCTTAAGGGTTGAGACCCAGTACTTC. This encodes CASSLRVETQYF.

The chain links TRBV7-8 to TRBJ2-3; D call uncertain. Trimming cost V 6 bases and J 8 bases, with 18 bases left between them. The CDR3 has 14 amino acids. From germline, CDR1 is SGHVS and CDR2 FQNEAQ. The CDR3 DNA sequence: TGTGCCAGCAGACATAACCCCCAGCCGGGTACGCAGTATTTT. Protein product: CASRHNPQPGTQYF.